These T cell receptor beta chains were read from a single sample in a study of cytomegalovirus exposure and HLA in healthy donors. Assay used: immunoSEQ multiplex PCR; TCRdb lists only in-frame clones, some missing. The table lists 140,000 to 150,000 clones, roughly a tenth of them singletons. Source material: PBMCs. The source is a male donor in good health and CMV-seronegative. Each CDR3 is given with its conserved first and last residue. A D gene is named only where the DNA matches it firmly. A row's size may be missing; if present it is once, few, many or a size class.

size,V,J,D,length,CDR3,DNA
.,TRBV5-1,TRBJ1-1,TRBD1,15,CASSLSGQGGTEAFF,TGCGCCAGCAGCTTGTCGGGACAGGGGGGGACTGAAGCTTTCTTT
.,TRBV7-9,TRBJ2-7,.,13,CASSFTSYYEQYF,TGTGCCAGCAGCTTTACTAGCTACTACGAGCAGTACTTC
few,TRBV7-3,TRBJ2-1,TRBD2,16,CASSLGVGLAYNEQFF,TGTGCCAGCAGCTTAGGGGTTGGACTAGCCTACAATGAGCAGTTCTTC
.,TRBV7-2,TRBJ2-1,TRBD1,17,CASSLASGTGSYNEQFF,TGTGCCAGCAGCTTAGCCTCCGGGACAGGGTCCTACAATGAGCAGTTCTTC
.,TRBV6-5,TRBJ1-2,TRBD1,15,CASSQTGLGNYGYTF,TGTGCCAGCAGTCAGACAGGGCTAGGCAACTATGGCTACACCTTC
.,TRBV5-1,TRBJ2-1,TRBD1,13,CASWTGNDDEQFF,TGCGCCAGTTGGACAGGGAATGACGATGAGCAGTTCTTC
few,TRBV23-1,TRBJ1-1,.,15,CASSPRAEGETEAFF,TGCGCCAGCAGTCCCCGGGCTGAGGGGGAAACTGAAGCTTTCTTT
.,TRBV19,TRBJ1-2,.,16,CASSLPRDIENYGYTF,TGTGCCAGTAGCCTACCCCGGGACATTGAGAACTATGGCTACACCTTC
.,TRBV6-1,TRBJ1-6,TRBD1,15,CASSPGTGSNSPLHF,TGTGCCAGCAGCCCCGGGACAGGTTCGAATTCACCCCTCCACTTT
few,TRBV27,TRBJ1-5,.,14,CASSLSGWGQPQHF,TGTGCCAGCAGTCTCTCGGGGTGGGGTCAGCCCCAGCATTTT
.,TRBV28,TRBJ2-1,TRBD2,12,CACTGTSSEQFF,TGTGCCTGCACGGGGACTAGTAGTGAGCAGTTCTTC
.,TRBV6-5,TRBJ2-3,.,15,CASSAGTAGQDTQYF,TGTGCCAGCAGCGCCGGGACTGCCGGCCAGGATACGCAGTATTTT
few,TRBV20-1,TRBJ1-2,.,11,CSARAAYGYTF,TGCAGTGCTAGGGCTGCCTATGGCTACACCTTC
.,TRBV27,TRBJ2-1,TRBD2,16,CASSALLLRGVNEQFF,TGTGCCAGCAGCGCCCTCCTCCTCCGGGGGGTCAATGAGCAGTTCTTC
few,TRBV27,TRBJ2-1,.,13,CASAVGEAHEQFF,TGTGCCAGCGCCGTGGGGGAGGCCCATGAGCAGTTCTTC
few,TRBV27,TRBJ2-6,TRBD1,21,CASSFPRRRTTGSSGANVLTF,TGTGCCAGCAGTTTCCCCCGGCGGCGAACGACAGGGAGCTCTGGGGCCAACGTCCTGACTTTC
.,TRBV7-9,TRBJ2-1,.,14,CASSQASSYNEQFF,TGTGCCAGCAGCCAGGCAAGCTCCTACAATGAGCAGTTCTTC
few,TRBV7-2,TRBJ1-2,.,15,CASSFQQGVRGGYTF,TGTGCCAGCAGCTTCCAACAGGGAGTCAGGGGCGGCTACACCTTC
few,TRBV7-9,TRBJ1-2,TRBD1,14,CASSPGQGASGYTF,TGTGCCAGCAGCCCTGGACAGGGGGCTAGTGGCTACACCTTC
.,TRBV28,TRBJ2-7,TRBD1,16,CASSPPSYRGRYEQYF,TGTGCCAGCAGTCCTCCTTCCTACAGGGGGAGGTACGAGCAGTACTTC
.,TRBV29-1,TRBJ2-3,.,12,CSGYPRGDTQYF,TGCAGCGGCTACCCGCGGGGAGATACGCAGTATTTT
.,TRBV4-2,TRBJ2-1,.,15,CASSQTIDRYNEQFF,TGTGCCAGCAGCCAGACGATCGACAGGTACAATGAGCAGTTCTTC
few,TRBV19,TRBJ1-1,TRBD1,14,CASQTTGLSPEAFF,TGTGCCAGTCAAACGACAGGGTTAAGCCCTGAAGCTTTCTTT
.,TRBV7-2,TRBJ2-7,.,15,CASSYRLGRRYEQYF,TGTGCCAGCAGCTACCGACTAGGTCGTAGGTACGAGCAGTACTTC
.,TRBV6-6,TRBJ1-5,.,15,CASRSSSQGTNPGDF,TGTGCCAGCCGCTCAAGTTCCCAGGGAACGAATCCCGGCGATTTT
.,TRBV7-8,TRBJ1-1,TRBD1,16,CASSLDPRTGNTEAFF,TGTGCCAGCAGCTTAGATCCTAGGACAGGGAACACTGAAGCTTTCTTT
few,TRBV29-1,TRBJ2-1,.,15,CSVALGLGSYNEQFF,TGCAGCGTTGCCCTAGGACTTGGCTCCTACAATGAGCAGTTCTTC
few,TRBV5-1,TRBJ2-3,TRBD1,14,CASSPGQGADTQYF,TGCGCCAGCAGCCCGGGACAGGGTGCAGATACGCAGTATTTT
.,TRBV28,TRBJ1-5,TRBD1,16,CASSFVGGRGNQPQHF,TGTGCCAGCAGTTTCGTAGGCGGCAGGGGGAATCAGCCCCAGCATTTT
few,TRBV6-5,TRBJ1-1,TRBD1,15,CASRPTRDRATEAFF,TGTGCCAGCAGACCCACCCGGGACAGGGCAACTGAAGCTTTCTTT
few,TRBV9,TRBJ2-7,TRBD1,14,CASSEDRVGHEQYF,TGTGCCAGCAGCGAAGACAGGGTAGGGCACGAGCAGTACTTC
.,TRBV19,TRBJ1-1,TRBD1,13,CASSNQGGGEAFF,TGTGCCAGTAGTAACCAGGGGGGAGGTGAAGCTTTCTTT
few,TRBV30,TRBJ2-1,TRBD2,17,CAWRAGLAGEGYNEQFF,TGTGCCTGGAGGGCGGGACTAGCGGGAGAGGGCTACAATGAGCAGTTCTTC
.,TRBV6-5,TRBJ2-5,.,14,CASSYSGSQETQYF,TGTGCCAGCAGTTACTCCGGGTCTCAAGAGACCCAGTACTTC
few,TRBV9,TRBJ1-2,TRBD1,15,CASSVGQGANYGYTF,TGTGCCAGCAGCGTAGGCCAGGGGGCAAACTATGGCTACACCTTC
.,TRBV4-2,TRBJ2-3,.,16,CASSQDRGLGEDTQYF,TGTGCCAGCAGCCAAGATAGGGGTCTGGGCGAGGATACGCAGTATTTT
.,TRBV28,TRBJ2-7,TRBD2,14,CASSLLAGGDEQYF,TGTGCCAGCAGTCTACTAGCGGGAGGTGACGAGCAGTACTTC
few,TRBV18,TRBJ1-1,.,14,CASSPRQGITEAFF,TGTGCCAGCTCACCACGGCAGGGAATCACTGAAGCTTTCTTT
.,TRBV18,TRBJ1-1,.,14,CASSLIEANTEAFF,TGTGCCAGCTCGCTGATTGAGGCCAACACTGAAGCTTTCTTT
.,TRBV7-2,TRBJ2-7,.,14,CASSLWDSADEQYF,TGTGCCAGCAGCTTATGGGACTCCGCGGACGAGCAGTACTTC
few,TRBV6-5,TRBJ2-5,.,14,CASRNSGLGETQYF,TGTGCCAGCAGGAACTCGGGGTTGGGGGAGACCCAGTACTTC
.,TRBV2,TRBJ2-7,TRBD2,14,CASRAIAGVGEQYF,TGTGCCAGCAGGGCGATAGCGGGAGTGGGCGAGCAGTACTTC
.,TRBV27,TRBJ1-5,TRBD1,17,CASSPSFGDRGDQPQHF,TGTGCCAGCAGTCCATCATTTGGTGACAGGGGAGACCAGCCCCAGCATTTT
few,TRBV4-2,TRBJ2-7,TRBD2,17,CASSLIPSWTSGYEQYF,TGTGCCAGCAGCCTAATCCCGAGCTGGACTAGCGGCTACGAGCAGTACTTC